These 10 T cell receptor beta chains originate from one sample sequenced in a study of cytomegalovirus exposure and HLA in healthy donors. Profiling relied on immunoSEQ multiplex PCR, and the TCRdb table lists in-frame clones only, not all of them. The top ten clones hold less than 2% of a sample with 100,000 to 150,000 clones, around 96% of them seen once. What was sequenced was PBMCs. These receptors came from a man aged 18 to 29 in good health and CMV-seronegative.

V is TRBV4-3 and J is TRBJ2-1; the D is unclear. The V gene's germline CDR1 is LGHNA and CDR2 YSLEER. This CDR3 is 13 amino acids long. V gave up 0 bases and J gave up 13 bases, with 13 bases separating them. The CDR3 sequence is CASSQDLRESQFF. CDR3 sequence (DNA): TGCGCCAGCAGCCAAGATCTGCGAGAGTCCCAGTTCTTC.

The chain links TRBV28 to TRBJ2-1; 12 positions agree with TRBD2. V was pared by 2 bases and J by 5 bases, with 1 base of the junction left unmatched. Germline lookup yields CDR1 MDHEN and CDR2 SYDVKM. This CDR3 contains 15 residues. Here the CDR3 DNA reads TGTGCCAGCAGTTTAGGACTAGCGGGGAACAATGAGCAGTTCTTC. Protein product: CASSLGLAGNNEQFF.

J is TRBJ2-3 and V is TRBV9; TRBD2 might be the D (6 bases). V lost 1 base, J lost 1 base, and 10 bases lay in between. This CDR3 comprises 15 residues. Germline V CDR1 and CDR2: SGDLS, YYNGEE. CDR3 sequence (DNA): TGTGCCAGCAGCGTACGGGCTAGCGGCACAGATACGCAGTATTTT. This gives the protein CASSVRASGTDTQYF.

DNA for the CDR3: TGTGCCAGCAGTCCTACGGGACTAGCGGACAATGAGCAGTTCTTC. Translation: CASSPTGLADNEQFF. This chain links TRBV7-8 with TRBJ2-1; 11 bases are a match to TRBD2. Germline trimming cut 6 bases from V and 5 bases from J; bases unmatched to any gene: 6. Germline V gives CDR1 SGHVS, CDR2 FQNEAQ. The CDR3 is 15 amino acids.

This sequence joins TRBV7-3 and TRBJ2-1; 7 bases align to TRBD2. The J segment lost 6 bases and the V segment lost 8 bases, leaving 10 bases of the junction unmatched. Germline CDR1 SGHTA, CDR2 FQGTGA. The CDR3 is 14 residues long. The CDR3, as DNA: TGTGCCAGCCAGCCCAGCGGGATGAGCAATGAGCAGTTCTTC. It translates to CASQPSGMSNEQFF.

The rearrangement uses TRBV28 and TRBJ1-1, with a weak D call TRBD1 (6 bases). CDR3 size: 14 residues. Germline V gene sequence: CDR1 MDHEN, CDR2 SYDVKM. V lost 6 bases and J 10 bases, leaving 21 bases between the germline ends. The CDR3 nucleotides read TGTGCCAGCAGCTCCCAGGGGAGGGAAGTATCAGCTTTCTTT. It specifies CASSSQGREVSAFF. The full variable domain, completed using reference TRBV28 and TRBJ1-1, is DVKVTQSSRYLVKRTGEKVFLECVQDMDHENMFWYRQDPGLGLRLIYFSYDVKMKEKGDIPEGYSVSREKKERFSLILESASTNQTSMYLCASSSQGREVSAFFGQGTRLTVV.

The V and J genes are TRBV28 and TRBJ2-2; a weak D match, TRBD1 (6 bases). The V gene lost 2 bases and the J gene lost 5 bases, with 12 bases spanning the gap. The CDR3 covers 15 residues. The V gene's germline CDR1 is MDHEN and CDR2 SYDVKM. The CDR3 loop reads CASSLDLRGTGELFF. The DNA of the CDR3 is TGTGCCAGCAGTTTAGATCTCAGGGGTACCGGGGAGCTGTTTTTT.

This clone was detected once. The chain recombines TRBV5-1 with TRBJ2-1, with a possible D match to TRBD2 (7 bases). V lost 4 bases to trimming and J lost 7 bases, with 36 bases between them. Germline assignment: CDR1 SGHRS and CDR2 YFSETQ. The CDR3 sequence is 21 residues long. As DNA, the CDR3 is TGCGCCAGCAGCCAGTCGAGCGGACAGTGGCGAGGGGGAGGGCCAGGGAATGAGCAGTTCTTC. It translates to CASSQSSGQWRGGGPGNEQFF.

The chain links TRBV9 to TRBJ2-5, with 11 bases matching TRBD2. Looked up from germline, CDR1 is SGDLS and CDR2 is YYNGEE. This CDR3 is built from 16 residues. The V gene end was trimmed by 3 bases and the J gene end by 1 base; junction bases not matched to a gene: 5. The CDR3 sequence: CASSAAGTSGQETQYF. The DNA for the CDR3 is TGTGCCAGCAGCGCAGCCGGGACTAGCGGCCAAGAGACCCAGTACTTC.

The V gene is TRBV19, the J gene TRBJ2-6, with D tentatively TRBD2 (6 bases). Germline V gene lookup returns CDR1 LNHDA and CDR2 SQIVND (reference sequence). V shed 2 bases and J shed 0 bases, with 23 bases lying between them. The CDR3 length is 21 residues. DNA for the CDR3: TGTGCCAGTAGTATATCCCCGACATGGGGGGTCCGGCGCTCTGGGGCCAACGTCCTGACTTTC. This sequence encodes CASSISPTWGVRRSGANVLTF.